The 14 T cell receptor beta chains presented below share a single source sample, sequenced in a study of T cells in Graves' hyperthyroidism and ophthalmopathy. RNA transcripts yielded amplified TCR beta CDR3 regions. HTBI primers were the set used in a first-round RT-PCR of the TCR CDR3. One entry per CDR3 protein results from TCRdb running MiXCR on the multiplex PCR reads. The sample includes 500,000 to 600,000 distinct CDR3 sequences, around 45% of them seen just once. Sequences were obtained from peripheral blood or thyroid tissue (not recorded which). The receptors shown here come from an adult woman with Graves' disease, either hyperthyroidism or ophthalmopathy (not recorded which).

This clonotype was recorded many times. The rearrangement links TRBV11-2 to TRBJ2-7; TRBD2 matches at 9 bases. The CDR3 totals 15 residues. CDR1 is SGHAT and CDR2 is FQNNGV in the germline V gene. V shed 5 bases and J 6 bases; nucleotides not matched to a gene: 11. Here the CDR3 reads CASSPVAGGPLEQYF. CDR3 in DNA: TGTGCCAGCAGCCCTGTGGCGGGAGGGCCTCTCGAGCAGTACTTC.

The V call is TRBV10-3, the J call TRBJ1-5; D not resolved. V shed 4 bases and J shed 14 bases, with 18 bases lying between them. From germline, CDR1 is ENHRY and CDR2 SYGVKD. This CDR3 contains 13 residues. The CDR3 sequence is CAISARERTYEHF. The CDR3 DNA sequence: TGTGCCATCAGTGCCCGGGAGCGGACCTACGAGCATTTT.

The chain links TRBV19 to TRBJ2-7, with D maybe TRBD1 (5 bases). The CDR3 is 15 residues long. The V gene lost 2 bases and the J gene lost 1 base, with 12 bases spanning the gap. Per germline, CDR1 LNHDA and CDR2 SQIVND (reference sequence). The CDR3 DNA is TGTGCCAGTAGTATAAGGCAGGGAAGGTCCTACGAGCAGTACTTC. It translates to CASSIRQGRSYEQYF.

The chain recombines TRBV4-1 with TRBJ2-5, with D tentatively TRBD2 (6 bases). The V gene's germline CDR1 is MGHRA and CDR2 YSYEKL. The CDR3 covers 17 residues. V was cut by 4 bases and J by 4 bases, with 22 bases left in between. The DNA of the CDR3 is TGCGCCAGCAGCCTACGTATCGGAGGGACCCCTAGAGAGACCCAGTACTTC. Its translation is CASSLRIGGTPRETQYF.

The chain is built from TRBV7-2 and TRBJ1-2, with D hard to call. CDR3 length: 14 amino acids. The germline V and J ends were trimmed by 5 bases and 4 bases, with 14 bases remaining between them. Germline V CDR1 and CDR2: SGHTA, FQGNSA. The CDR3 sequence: CASSRGWAGYGYTF. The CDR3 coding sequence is TGTGCCAGCAGCCGAGGGTGGGCCGGCTATGGCTACACCTTC.

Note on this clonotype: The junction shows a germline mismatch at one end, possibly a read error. The CDR3, as DNA: TGTGCCAGCAGCCAAGATGGGTCGGCAGGGAATCAGCCCCAGCGTTTT. Encoded protein: CASSQDGSAGNQPQRF. The J gene is TRBJ1-5, the V gene TRBV5-6, with a weak D call TRBD1 (5 bases). This CDR3 comprises 16 residues. Looked up from germline, CDR1 is SGHDT and CDR2 is YYEEEE.

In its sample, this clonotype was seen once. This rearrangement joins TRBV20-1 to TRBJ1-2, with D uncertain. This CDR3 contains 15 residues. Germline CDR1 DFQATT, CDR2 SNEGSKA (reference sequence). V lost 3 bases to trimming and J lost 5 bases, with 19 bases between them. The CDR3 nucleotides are TGCAGTGCTAGTGATCGCCGAAAAGTGCTTTATGGCTACACCTTC. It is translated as CSASDRRKVLYGYTF.

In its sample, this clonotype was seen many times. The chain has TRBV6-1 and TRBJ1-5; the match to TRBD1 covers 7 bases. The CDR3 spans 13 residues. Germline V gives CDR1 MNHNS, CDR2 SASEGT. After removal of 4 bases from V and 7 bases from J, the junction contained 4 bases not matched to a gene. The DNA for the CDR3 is TGTGCCAGCAGTGCGACGACAGGGCAGCCCCAGCATTTT. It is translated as CASSATTGQPQHF.

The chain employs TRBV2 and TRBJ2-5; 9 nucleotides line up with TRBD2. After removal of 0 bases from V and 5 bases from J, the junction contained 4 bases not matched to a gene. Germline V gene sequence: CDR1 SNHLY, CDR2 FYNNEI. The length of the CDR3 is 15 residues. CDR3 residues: CASSEAGLAGETQYF. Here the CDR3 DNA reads TGTGCCAGCAGTGAAGCGGGACTAGCAGGGGAGACCCAGTACTTC.

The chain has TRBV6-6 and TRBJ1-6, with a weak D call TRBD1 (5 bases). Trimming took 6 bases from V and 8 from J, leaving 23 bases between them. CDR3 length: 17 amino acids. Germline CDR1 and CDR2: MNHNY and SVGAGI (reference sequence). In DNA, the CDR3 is TGTGCCAGCAGCGTGTTCCGGGAAGGGGACGGGCATTCACCCCTCCACTTT. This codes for CASSVFREGDGHSPLHF.

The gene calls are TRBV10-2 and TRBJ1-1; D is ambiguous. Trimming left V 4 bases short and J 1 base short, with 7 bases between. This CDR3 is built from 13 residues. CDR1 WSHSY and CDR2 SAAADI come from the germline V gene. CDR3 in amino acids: CASSGNGNTEAFF. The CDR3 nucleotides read TGCGCCAGCAGTGGTAACGGGAACACTGAAGCTTTCTTT.

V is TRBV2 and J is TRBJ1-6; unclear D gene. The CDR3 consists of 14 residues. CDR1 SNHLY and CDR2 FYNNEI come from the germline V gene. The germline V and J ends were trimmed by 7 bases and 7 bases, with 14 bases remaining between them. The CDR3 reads CASNRLAGNSPLHF. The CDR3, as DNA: TGTGCCAGCAATCGACTAGCGGGGAATTCACCCCTCCACTTT.

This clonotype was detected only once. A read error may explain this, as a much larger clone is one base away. The CDR3 sequence is CASRDSNYGYTF. The CDR3 DNA follows: TGCGCCAGCCGGGACAGTAACTATGGCTACACCTTC. J is TRBJ1-2 and V is TRBV10-2; 7 nucleotides match TRBD1. The germline CDR1 and CDR2 sequences are WSHSY and SAAADI. Losses at the gene ends were 8 bases for V and 1 base for J; bases not matched to a gene: 1. The CDR3 totals 12 residues.

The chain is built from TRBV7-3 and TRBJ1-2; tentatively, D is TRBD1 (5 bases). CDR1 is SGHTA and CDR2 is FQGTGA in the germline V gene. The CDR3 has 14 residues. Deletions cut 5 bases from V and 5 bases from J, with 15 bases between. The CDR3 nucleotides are TGTGCCAGCAGCCGAGGCGCAGGGAGGTATGGCTACACCTTC. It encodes CASSRGAGRYGYTF.